These 5 T cell receptor beta chains share one sample of origin, sequenced in a study of T cell responses to AZD1222 COVID-19 vaccine (dated by TCRdb to the early 2020s). Libraries were made using the immunoSEQ multiplex PCR assay. Held by TCRdb, this immuneACCESS table contains in-frame sequences only and omits some clones. Under half of the omission traces to an unresolved V gene where checked; the cause of the rest is unknown. In all, the sample holds approximately 30,000 clones, and about nine tenths of those were seen once. Jointly, the top ten make up roughly 8.1% of the sample. The sample's time point, from its label and the paper: about 28 days (+/-7) after the second vaccine dose. Sequences were derived from peripheral blood, sampled 28 days after the second AZD1222 dose. These TCRs come from an adult who received the AZD1222 COVID-19 vaccine.

This rearrangement joins TRBV29-1 to TRBJ2-5, with TRBD1 matching 7 bases. Trimming took 6 bases from V and 4 from J; bases not matched to a gene: 11. In germline, CDR1 is SQVTM, CDR2 ANQGSEA. The CDR3 has 14 residues. CDR3 coding DNA: TGCAGCGTCCTCGACAGGGTGGCAGGAGAGACCCAGTACTTC. Encoded protein: CSVLDRVAGETQYF.

This sequence joins TRBV19 and TRBJ1-2; 7 bases line up with TRBD1. Trimming at V came to 5 bases and at J to 3 bases, leaving 9 bases not matched to a gene. CDR1 is LNHDA, CDR2 SQIVND, per germline (reference sequence). This CDR3 spans 15 amino acids. For the CDR3, the DNA is TGTGCCAGTAGTGCCGGACAGGCCGGGGACTATGGCTACACCTTC. This gives the protein CASSAGQAGDYGYTF.

This rearrangement joins TRBV19 to TRBJ2-3; 9 positions match TRBD2. Losses at the gene ends were 6 bases for V and 2 bases for J; bases not matched to a gene: 9. Germline V gene data show CDR1 as LNHDA and CDR2 as SQIVND (reference sequence). This CDR3 region has 16 residues. CDR3 region: CASSSSGGRATDTQYF. The CDR3 region has the DNA TGTGCCAGTAGCTCCTCCGGCGGGAGGGCCACAGATACGCAGTATTTT.

The chain links TRBV7-2 to TRBJ1-3, with 9 nucleotides matching TRBD1. The CDR3 is made up of 13 amino acids. Per germline, CDR1 SGHTA and CDR2 FQGNSA. The V and J ends lost 4 bases and 7 bases, in that order; junction bases with no gene match: 2. The CDR3 loop is CASSSGQGNTIYF. In nucleotides, the CDR3 is TGTGCCAGCAGCTCCGGACAGGGGAACACCATATATTTT.

This clone was seen only once. The J gene is TRBJ2-7, the V gene TRBV5-1, with TRBD1 identical over 8 bases. Losses at the gene ends were 2 bases for V and 3 bases for J; bases not matched to a gene: 7. The germline V gene has CDR1 SGHRS and CDR2 YFSETQ. The CDR3 totals 15 residues. The CDR3, as DNA: TGCGCCAGCAGCTTTGAGACAGGGGTTCGCTACGAGCAGTACTTC. Amino acids: CASSFETGVRYEQYF.